The 22 T cell receptor beta chains given below trace back to one sample, sequenced in a study of regulatory T cells in long-lasting Graves disease. Time point specified: newly diagnosed GD, antithyroid drugs for less than 3 months. The TCR library used RNA extracted from PBMCs. Library construction for TCR beta used iRepertoire HTBI primers and Arm-PCR of CDR3 regions. TCRdb itself ran the multiplex PCR reads through MiXCR, one entry per CDR3 protein. The table includes about 470,000 distinct CDR3 sequences, 15% detected once. In addition, the sample was reused for a study of T cells in Graves' hyperthyroidism and ophthalmopathy.

The source material was peripheral blood mononuclear cells (PBMCs), sampled at new diagnosis, from a patient treated with antithyroid drugs. The origin of the receptors is a woman aged 25-40 years with Graves disease.

This clonotype has more than one count but fewer than ten. The chain joins TRBV27 to TRBJ2-6; no firm D call. The CDR3 is 16 amino acids. Looked up from germline, CDR1 is MNHEY and CDR2 is SMNVEV (reference sequence). Trimming shortened V by 8 bases and J by 0 bases, and 14 bases separated the two germline ends. As DNA, the CDR3 is TGTGCCAGCCGGGCAGATCTGACCTCTGGGGCCAACGTCCTGACTTTC. It translates to CASRADLTSGANVLTF.

This clonotype was detected many times. V and J are TRBV28 and TRBJ2-7, with 12 bases identical to TRBD1. Trimming at V came to 5 bases and at J to 2 bases, leaving 10 bases not matched to a gene. Germline loops: CDR1 MDHEN, CDR2 SYDVKM. The CDR3 contains 17 residues. This CDR3 reads CASSVLSGTGGPYEQYF. The CDR3 region has the DNA TGTGCCAGCAGTGTACTCTCCGGGACAGGGGGCCCCTACGAGCAGTACTTC.

A few counts support this clonotype. The V call is TRBV9, the J call TRBJ2-7, with D maybe TRBD2 (6 bases). The CDR3 covers 13 residues. V was clipped by 2 bases and J by 2 bases, with 8 bases between them. CDR1 is SGDLS, CDR2 YYNGEE, per germline. The CDR3 bases are TGTGCCAGCAGCGTGGCTAGCGCCTACGAGCAGTACTTC. Amino acids: CASSVASAYEQYF.

This clonotype showed up many times. The V and J genes are TRBV20-1 and TRBJ2-1, with D hard to call. The CDR3 contains 12 residues. Between the trimmed V and J ends, which lost 6 bases and 7 bases, there was a span of 13 bases. CDR1 and CDR2 from the germline V gene are DFQATT and SNEGSKA (reference sequence). CDR3 protein: CSAGVSGNEQFF. The CDR3 DNA reads TGCAGTGCAGGAGTGTCGGGTAATGAGCAGTTCTTC.

The gene calls are TRBV6-1 and TRBJ2-1, with TRBD2 identical over 9 bases. J was trimmed by 8 bases and V by 5 bases; bases with no gene match: 16. The CDR3 covers 17 residues. Germline-derived CDR1 and CDR2 are MNHNS and SASEGT. As DNA, the CDR3 is TGTGCCAGCAGTAAACATCGTCTAGCGGGAATTCTCGATGAGCAGTTCTTC. Translating gives CASSKHRLAGILDEQFF.

This chain links TRBV4-1 with TRBJ1-5, with D uncertain. With 0 bases removed from V and 7 bases from J, the gap between germline ends came to 10 bases. The CDR3 consists of 14 residues. CDR1 and CDR2 (germline): MGHRA, YSYEKL. The CDR3 DNA follows: TGCGCCAGCAGCCAAGATCAACCGGGCCAGCCCCAGCATTTT. It codes for CASSQDQPGQPQHF.

On this clonotype itself: With only one base between it and a far larger clone, this is likely a read error. The V gene is TRBV6-1, the J gene TRBJ2-1; TRBD2 agrees at 7 bases. The CDR3 is made up of 16 amino acids. The germline V gene has CDR1 MNHNS and CDR2 SASEGT. V shed 5 bases, J shed 3 bases, and the junction held 10 bases outside the gene matches. In DNA, the CDR3 is TGTGCCAGCAGTCGGACTGGCGGGGGAGTCTACAATGAGCAGTTCTTC. This translates into CASSRTGGGVYNEQFF.

V and J are TRBV7-9 and TRBJ1-4; D unclear. This CDR3 has 14 residues. The V end lost 1 base, the J end lost 8 bases, and 11 bases lay between the germline ends. Germline loops: CDR1 SEHNR, CDR2 FQNEAQ (reference sequence). This chain's CDR3 is CASSLELGGEKLFF. In DNA form, the CDR3 reads TGTGCCAGCAGCTTAGAGTTGGGCGGAGAAAAACTGTTTTTT.

This clonotype appeared a few times. V gene TRBV5-1 combines with J gene TRBJ2-1, with D tentatively TRBD2 (6 bases). CDR1 is SGHRS, CDR2 YFSETQ, per germline. Trimming removed 3 bases at V and 9 bases at J, with 16 bases between. The CDR3 contains 14 residues. The CDR3 nucleotides read TGCGCCAGCAGCTCAACCGGGACTCCCAGTGAGCAGTTCTTC. Translated, it gives CASSSTGTPSEQFF.

The chain couples TRBV5-1 to TRBJ1-3; D ambiguous. The CDR3 has 17 residues. V was trimmed by 2 bases and J by 1 base, leaving 16 bases between them. From germline, CDR1 is SGHRS and CDR2 YFSETQ. The CDR3 sequence: CASSFTELSQSGNTIYF. In DNA form, the CDR3 reads TGCGCCAGCAGCTTTACCGAGCTCAGCCAATCTGGAAACACCATATATTTT.

The table lists this clonotype with many counts. V is TRBV6-5 and J is TRBJ2-7, with D uncertain. Deletions cut 0 bases from V and 0 bases from J, with 12 bases between. Germline V gene data show CDR1 as MNHEY and CDR2 as SVGAGI. The CDR3 runs to 16 residues. The CDR3 DNA sequence: TGTGCCAGCAGTTACTCCCCAGCGAGCATCTCCTACGAGCAGTACTTC. This sequence encodes CASSYSPASISYEQYF.

This clonotype occurred a few times. The genes are TRBV7-9 and TRBJ2-1, with TRBD2 identical over 16 bases. CDR3 length equals 19 residues. Germline CDR1 is SEHNR and CDR2 is FQNEAQ (reference sequence). The J segment lost 4 bases and the V segment lost 4 bases, leaving 10 bases of the junction unmatched. CDR3 DNA sequence: TGTGCCAGCAGCTCACCCCCGGGACTAGCGGGAGGGTCGTACAATGAGCAGTTCTTC. This encodes CASSSPPGLAGGSYNEQFF.

J is TRBJ2-2 and V is TRBV24-1; D call uncertain. V lost 6 bases and J lost 5, with 6 bases in between. CDR3 length equals 12 residues. Germline values: CDR1 KGHDR, CDR2 SFDVKD. CDR3 DNA sequence: TGTGCCACCAGTCTGCGAACCGGGGAGCTGTTTTTT. As protein: CATSLRTGELFF.

This chain links TRBV12-3 or TRBV12-4 with TRBJ1-3, with TRBD1 matching over 8 bases. The CDR3 spans 14 residues. Trimming cost V 6 bases and J 4 bases; bases outside gene matches: 5. The CDR3 region has the DNA TGTGCCAGCAGGAGACAGGGGTCCGGAAACACCATATATTTT. Translated: CASRRQGSGNTIYF.

This clonotype was observed at least ten times. This sequence joins TRBV20-1 and TRBJ2-3, with 10 positions matching TRBD1. This CDR3 spans 14 amino acids. Germline CDR1 DFQATT, CDR2 SNEGSKA (reference sequence). V lost 6 bases and J lost 4; bases outside the gene matches: 7. CDR3: CSAPDRGRADTQYF. CDR3 sequence (DNA): TGCAGTGCGCCCGACAGGGGGCGCGCAGATACGCAGTATTTT.

This clonotype was found many times. The chain employs TRBV7-8 and TRBJ2-5; D might be TRBD1 (5 bases). The length of the CDR3 is 13 residues. Germline CDR1 is SGHVS and CDR2 is FQNEAQ. The V end was cut by 1 base, the J end by 5 bases, with 8 bases between. The CDR3 DNA sequence: TGTGCCAGCAGCTTAGGTAACAGGGAGACCCAGTACTTC. This codes for CASSLGNRETQYF.

This clonotype was seen repeatedly, ten times or more. The V gene is TRBV6-2 or TRBV6-3, the J gene TRBJ2-5, with 10 bases that match TRBD2. CDR3 size: 14 residues. V lost 5 bases to trimming and J lost 3 bases; unmatched junction nucleotides: 3. CDR1 MNHEY and CDR2 SVGEGT come from the germline V gene. The CDR3 here is CASSPLAGEETQYF. DNA for the CDR3: TGTGCCAGCAGTCCGCTAGCGGGAGAAGAGACCCAGTACTTC.

The chain employs TRBV20-1 and TRBJ2-7; D is uncertain. Germline-derived CDR1 and CDR2 are DFQATT and SNEGSKA (reference sequence). This CDR3 region has 13 residues. The CDR3 region has the DNA TGCAGCGCACCAAGAGGTTCCTCCTACGAGCAGTACTTC. It is translated as CSAPRGSSYEQYF.

The V call is TRBV19, the J call TRBJ1-1, with a possible D match to TRBD1 (5 bases). The CDR3 spans 14 residues. With 7 bases removed from V and 6 bases from J, the gap between germline ends came to 18 bases. Germline CDR1 and CDR2: LNHDA and SQIVND (reference sequence). CDR3 residues: CASIDSGRGPEAFF. CDR3 in DNA: TGTGCCAGTATTGACAGCGGTCGGGGACCTGAAGCTTTCTTT.

The chain combines TRBV29-1 with TRBJ1-1; D is unclear. The germline V gene encodes CDR1 SQVTM and CDR2 ANQGSEA. Trimming cost V 5 bases and J 0 bases, with 16 bases left between them. The CDR3 extends over 15 amino acids. The chain's CDR3 is CSVNPQKLMNTEAFF. The CDR3 DNA reads as TGCAGCGTTAACCCGCAGAAACTTATGAACACTGAAGCTTTCTTT.

Remarks on this clonotype: At one end the junction does not follow the germline gene, possibly because of a read error. The V call is TRBV11-2, the J call TRBJ2-1, with a possible D match to TRBD1 (6 bases). The germline CDR1 and CDR2 sequences are SGHAT and FQNNGV. The CDR3 contains 13 residues. Here the CDR3 reads CASSPGTNYEQFF. CDR3 nucleotide sequence: TGCGCCAGCAGCCCCGGGACAAACTACGAGCAGTTCTTC.

In its sample, this clonotype was seen a few times. The chain recombines TRBV5-5 with TRBJ2-5; 10 positions agree with TRBD2. V gave up 3 bases and J gave up 2 bases; unmatched junction bases: 4. The V gene's germline CDR1 is SGHKS and CDR2 YYEKEE (reference sequence). This CDR3 spans 15 amino acids. As DNA, the CDR3 is TGTGCCAGCAGCTCCGGGACTAGCGATCAAGAGACCCAGTACTTC. This translates into CASSSGTSDQETQYF.